This T cell receptor beta chain came from a study of blood T cell repertoires in COVID-19. For the study at large: From the United States, Italy and Spain came samples of acute and convalescent COVID-19. Sources were T cells, B-cell-depleted T cells, or PBMCs; the material itself was cDNA or gDNA.

The authors' processing: Cell counts per sample came from amplifying reference gene primers. Clones were read by immunoSEQ multiplex PCR, and TCRdb kept only the in-frame ones, dropping some. That table is the source of V, J and clone size, and D and trimming were worked out from the DNA. Of about 200,000 clones listed, 70% to 85% are singletons. This sequence originates from a human donor in a cohort sampled during active COVID-19. Sequenced: peripheral blood.

DNA for the CDR3: TGCGCCAGCAGCCCCGACAGGGGCTCACTCACAGATACGCAGTATTTT. Amino acid sequence: CASSPDRGSLTDTQYF. This chain joins TRBV5-1 and TRBJ2-3, with 8 bases identical to TRBD1. The V gene's germline CDR1 is SGHRS and CDR2 YFSETQ. CDR3 length: 16 residues. V shed 4 bases, J shed 2 bases, and the junction held 9 bases outside the gene matches.